A selection of T cell receptor beta chains follows, all from one sample in a study of blood T cells in healthy people across ages. TCRdb independently ran MiXCR on the 5' RACE reads; one entry per CDR3 protein. The sample comprises some 1.5 million distinct CDR3 sequences, 28% of which are singletons, and about 8% rests with the top ten. Sequencing was performed on blood. The receptors come from a woman younger than 45 in good health. Both conserved end residues are part of each CDR3. D genes are given only for firm matches. Rows give clone size only sometimes, using once, few, many, or a class for an expanded clone.

abundance | d_gene | j_gene | v_gene | CDR3aa | CDR3nt
many | NA | TRBJ2-6 | TRBV20-1 | CSARVGGSGANVLTF | TGCAGTGCTAGAGTAGGGGGTTCTGGGGCCAACGTCCTGACTTTC
NA | NA | TRBJ1-4 | TRBV12-5 | CASGLGSREYLFF | TGTGCTAGTGGTTTGGGATCAAGGGAGTATCTGTTTTTT
NA | TRBD1 | TRBJ1-5 | TRBV3-1 | CASSHGTEDNQPQHF | TGTGCCAGCAGCCACGGGACAGAAGACAATCAGCCCCAGCATTTT
few | NA | TRBJ1-2 | TRBV5-1 | CASNEGYGDYGYTF | TGCGCCAGCAACGAGGGGTATGGAGACTATGGCTACACCTTC
many | TRBD1 | TRBJ2-1 | TRBV20-1 | CSARVGGAYNEQFF | TGCAGCGCCCGTGTAGGGGGCGCATACAATGAGCAGTTCTTC
NA | TRBD2 | TRBJ2-1 | TRBV13 | CASSFSSSGSDSYNEQFF | TGTGCCAGCAGCTTTAGCTCTAGCGGGAGCGACTCCTACAATGAGCAGTTCTTC
NA | TRBD1 | TRBJ1-2 | TRBV3-1 | CASSQGAGGTGYTF | TGTGCCAGCAGCCAAGGGGCAGGGGGCACCGGCTACACCTTC
NA | NA | TRBJ1-3 | TRBV7-8 | CASSLGSALGNTIYF | TGTGCCAGCAGCTTAGGTAGCGCCCTTGGAAACACCATATATTTT
NA | TRBD1 | TRBJ1-6 | TRBV28 | CASFDRGSSYNSPLHF | TGTGCCAGTTTTGACAGGGGAAGCTCCTATAATTCACCCCTCCACTTT
NA | NA | TRBJ2-1 | TRBV18 | CASSPRSWGLNYNEQFF | TGTGCCAGCTCACCACGGAGCTGGGGGCTTAACTACAATGAGCAGTTCTTC
few | NA | TRBJ2-7 | TRBV20-1 | CSARSSGPPYEQYF | TGCAGTGCTAGATCCAGCGGTCCCCCCTACGAGCAGTACTTC
NA | NA | TRBJ2-1 | TRBV18 | CASSLRGAAYNEQFF | TGTGCCAGCTCTCTAAGGGGGGCCGCCTACAATGAGCAGTTCTTC
few | NA | TRBJ1-1 | TRBV10-2 | CASSERGSPQGAFF | TGCGCCAGCAGTGAGAGGGGCAGTCCTCAGGGCGCTTTCTTT
NA | NA | TRBJ2-5 | TRBV7-9 | CASSTPGLQETQYF | TGTGCCAGCAGCACTCCGGGACTGCAAGAGACCCAGTACTTC
NA | TRBD2 | TRBJ2-3 | TRBV20-1 | CSAPSMPGLAGAGYTQYF | TGCAGTGCTCCTTCAATGCCGGGACTAGCCGGGGCGGGGTATACGCAGTATTTT
NA | NA | TRBJ2-7 | TRBV21-1 | CASSITGAGYEQYF | TGTGCCAGCAGCATAACAGGGGCAGGCTACGAGCAGTACTTC
NA | TRBD2 | TRBJ2-7 | TRBV27 | CASSGLVSCEQYF | TGTGCCAGCAGTGGACTAGTATCCTGCGAGCAGTACTTC
few | TRBD2 | TRBJ2-2 | TRBV12-3/TRBV12-4 | CASELPIAGAGELFF | TGTGCCAGCGAACTACCAATAGCGGGAGCCGGGGAGCTGTTTTTT
few | NA | TRBJ1-5 | TRBV20-1 | CSASGSDPHSNQPQHF | TGCAGTGCTAGCGGCAGCGATCCTCATAGCAATCAGCCCCAGCATTTT
NA | TRBD2 | TRBJ2-1 | TRBV28 | CASSLPTGGRYNEQFF | TGTGCCAGCAGTCTCCCGACGGGGGGGCGATACAATGAGCAGTTCTTC
many | NA | TRBJ2-1 | TRBV4-3 | CASSQDMREQFF | TGCGCCAGCAGCCAAGATATGCGGGAGCAGTTCTTC
NA | NA | TRBJ2-7 | TRBV27 | CASSLSPVSYEQYF | TGTGCCAGCAGTTTATCCCCAGTGTCCTACGAGCAGTACTTC
few | NA | TRBJ2-5 | TRBV18 | CASSPRGAAKETQYF | TGTGCCAGCTCACCAAGAGGGGCCGCAAAGGAGACCCAGTACTTC
few | TRBD1 | TRBJ2-6 | TRBV3-1 | CASSARDRGGSGANVLTF | TGTGCCAGCAGCGCCCGGGACAGGGGGGGCTCTGGGGCCAACGTCCTGACTTTC
NA | NA | TRBJ2-3 | TRBV7-9 | CASSRDEDPDTQYF | TGTGCCAGCAGCAGGGACGAAGACCCCGATACGCAGTATTTT
NA | NA | TRBJ1-5 | TRBV6-5 | CASSYGYSNQPQHF | TGTGCCAGCAGTTACGGGTACAGCAATCAGCCCCAGCATTTT
once | TRBD1 | TRBJ1-2 | TRBV7-2 | CASSLQSGRGSYGYTF | TGTGCCAGCAGCTTACAATCGGGCAGGGGGAGCTATGGCTACACCTTC
NA | TRBD1 | TRBJ2-1 | TRBV9 | CASSVEGQREFF | TGTGCCAGCAGCGTAGAGGGACAGAGGGAGTTCTTC
NA | TRBD2 | TRBJ2-3 | TRBV2 | CASAGLPSGGATDTQYF | TGTGCCAGCGCCGGGCTACCAAGCGGGGGGGCAACAGATACGCAGTATTTT
NA | TRBD2 | TRBJ2-7 | TRBV7-9 | CASSPHPGAGLTYYEQYF | TGTGCCAGCAGCCCACACCCCGGCGCGGGACTAACCTACTACGAGCAGTACTTC
NA | NA | TRBJ1-2 | TRBV9 | CASSEADRDGYTF | TGTGCCAGCAGCGAAGCAGATAGAGATGGCTACACCTTC
many | NA | TRBJ2-7 | TRBV9 | CASSSRGGYEQYF | TGTGCCAGCTCATCCAGGGGAGGCTACGAGCAGTACTTC
few | NA | TRBJ2-1 | TRBV5-1 | CASSLLTGTRHYNEQFF | TGCGCCAGCAGCTTACTAACCGGGACAAGGCACTACAATGAGCAGTTCTTC
NA | NA | TRBJ2-7 | TRBV6-2/TRBV6-3 | CASRGPTWGAEYF | TGTGCCAGCAGGGGGCCCACCTGGGGCGCGGAGTACTTC
NA | TRBD2 | TRBJ2-3 | TRBV6-2/TRBV6-3 | CASSYWVGLVANTQYF | TGTGCCAGCAGTTACTGGGTCGGACTAGTGGCAAACACGCAGTATTTT
few | NA | TRBJ2-4 | TRBV20-1 | CSAREPGVAKNIQYF | TGCAGTGCTAGAGAGCCCGGGGTAGCCAAAAACATTCAGTACTTC
NA | NA | TRBJ1-1 | TRBV28 | CASSPLEGGNTEAFF | TGTGCCAGCAGCCCTTTAGAGGGAGGGAACACTGAAGCTTTCTTT
few | TRBD2 | TRBJ2-5 | TRBV7-3 | CASSSSGGGTQYF | TGTGCCAGCAGTTCGAGCGGGGGAGGGACCCAGTACTTC
NA | NA | TRBJ2-2 | TRBV28 | CASTYNTGELFF | TGTGCCAGCACCTATAACACCGGGGAGCTGTTTTTT
NA | TRBD1 | TRBJ2-4 | TRBV29-1 | CSVAGTGVFGSHNEQYF | TGCAGCGTTGCTGGGACAGGGGTTTTTGGGTCACACAATGAGCAGTACTTC
NA | TRBD2 | TRBJ2-1 | TRBV7-7 | CASSKTSGRLSSYNEQFF | TGTGCCAGCAGCAAGACTAGCGGGAGGCTAAGCTCCTACAATGAGCAGTTCTTC
few | TRBD2 | TRBJ2-1 | TRBV7-9 | CASRGLAGTEQFF | TGTGCCAGCAGAGGACTAGCGGGGACTGAGCAGTTCTTC
NA | NA | TRBJ2-1 | TRBV4-2 | CATPNRGRGSNEQFF | TGTGCCACCCCAAATCGTGGAAGGGGCTCGAATGAGCAGTTCTTC
many | NA | TRBJ1-2 | TRBV7-9 | CASSSEGYTF | TGTGCCAGCAGCTCGGAAGGCTACACCTTC
many | TRBD1 | TRBJ2-7 | TRBV7-2 | CASSWTGDSYEQYF | TGTGCCAGCAGCTGGACAGGGGACTCCTACGAGCAGTACTTC
many | TRBD1 | TRBJ1-2 | TRBV4-3 | CASSQDDRGRDGYTF | TGCGCCAGCAGCCAAGATGACAGGGGGCGCGATGGCTACACCTTC
few | TRBD1 | TRBJ1-4 | TRBV12-3/TRBV12-4 | CASSYTGGADEKLFF | TGTGCCAGCAGTTATACAGGGGGAGCGGATGAAAAACTGTTTTTT
NA | NA | TRBJ1-6 | TRBV10-3 | CAISESRNSPLHF | TGTGCCATCAGTGAGTCAAGAAATTCACCCCTCCACTTT
many | NA | TRBJ2-7 | TRBV11-2 | CASSPTQGTYEQYF | TGTGCCAGCAGCCCAACCCAGGGCACCTACGAGCAGTACTTC
NA | NA | TRBJ2-7 | TRBV7-2 | CASSLPARGGTQYF | TGTGCCAGCAGCCTTCCCGCGAGAGGGGGTACGCAGTACTTC
NA | NA | TRBJ2-7 | TRBV19 | CASYGPFYEQYF | TGTGCCAGTTATGGACCATTCTACGAGCAGTACTTC